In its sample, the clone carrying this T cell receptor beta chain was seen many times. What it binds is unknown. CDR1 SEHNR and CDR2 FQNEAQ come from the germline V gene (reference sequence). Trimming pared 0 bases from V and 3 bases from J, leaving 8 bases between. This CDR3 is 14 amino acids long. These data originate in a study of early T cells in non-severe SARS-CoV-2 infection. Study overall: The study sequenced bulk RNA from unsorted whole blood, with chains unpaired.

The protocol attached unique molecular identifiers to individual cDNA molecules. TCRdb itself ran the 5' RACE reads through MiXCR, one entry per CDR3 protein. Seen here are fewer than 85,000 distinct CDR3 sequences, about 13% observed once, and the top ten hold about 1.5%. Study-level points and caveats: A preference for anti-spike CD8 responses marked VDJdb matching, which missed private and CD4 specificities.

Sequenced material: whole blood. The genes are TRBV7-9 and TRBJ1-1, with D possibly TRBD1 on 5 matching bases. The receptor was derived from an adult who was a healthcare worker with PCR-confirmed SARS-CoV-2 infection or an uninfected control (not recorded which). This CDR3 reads CASSLAGTYTEAFF. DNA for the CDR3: TGTGCCAGCAGCTTAGCGGGGACCTACACTGAAGCTTTCTTT. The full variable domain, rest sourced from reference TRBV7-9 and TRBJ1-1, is DTGVSQNPRHKITKRGQNVTFRCDPISEHNRLYWYRQTLGQGPEFLTYFQNEAQLEKSRLLSDRFSAERPKGSFSTLEIQRTEQGDSAMYLCASSLAGTYTEAFFGQGTRLTVV.